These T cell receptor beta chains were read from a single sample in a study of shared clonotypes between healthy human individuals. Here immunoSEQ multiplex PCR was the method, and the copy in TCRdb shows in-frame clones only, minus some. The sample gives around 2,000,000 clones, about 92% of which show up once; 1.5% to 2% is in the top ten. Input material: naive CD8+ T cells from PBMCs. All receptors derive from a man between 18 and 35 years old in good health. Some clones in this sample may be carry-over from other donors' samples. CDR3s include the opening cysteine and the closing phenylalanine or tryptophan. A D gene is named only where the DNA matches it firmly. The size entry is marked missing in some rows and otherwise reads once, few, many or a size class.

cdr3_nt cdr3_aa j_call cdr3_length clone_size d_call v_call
TGTGCCAGCAGTTTAGGGCAGGGGGCCGCAGATACGCAGTATTTT CASSLGQGAADTQYF TRBJ2-3 15 . TRBD1 TRBV27
TGTGCCAGCAGCCCGTTGGGACTAGCGGGAGCTGATGAGCAGTTCTTC CASSPLGLAGADEQFF TRBJ2-1 16 . TRBD2 TRBV7-6
TGTGCCAGCAGAGTAAGCGGGAGGTTCGACGAGCAGTACTTC CASRVSGRFDEQYF TRBJ2-7 14 . TRBD2 TRBV27
TGTGCCAGCAGTTCACAGATCCTTCTACAGGCCCTGGTTGTTGAGCAGTTCTTC CASSSQILLQALVVEQFF TRBJ2-1 18 . . TRBV28
TGTGCCACTTTAGCGGGGATATTGCAGTTCTTC CATLAGILQFF TRBJ2-1 11 . TRBD2 TRBV27
TGTGCCAGCAGCTCCGACAGGGCGAACCTTTGGGAGCAGTACTTC CASSSDRANLWEQYF TRBJ2-7 15 . TRBD1 TRBV5-4
TGTGCCAGCAGCCAACGAAAAGACAGCTACGAGCAGTACTTC CASSQRKDSYEQYF TRBJ2-7 14 . . TRBV4-2
TGTGCCAGCAGTATAGCAGCTAGCACAGATACGCAGTATTTT CASSIAASTDTQYF TRBJ2-3 14 . . TRBV27
TGCGCCAGCAGCAATACGGACAGGGAGTACTACGAGCAGTACTTC CASSNTDREYYEQYF TRBJ2-7 15 . TRBD1 TRBV5-1
TGTGCCAGCAGCTTGCCGTTTACCGGGGAGCTGTTTTTT CASSLPFTGELFF TRBJ2-2 13 . . TRBV7-9
TGTGCCAGCAGCTCACCCAGTCGGGCCCAGTACTTC CASSSPSRAQYF TRBJ2-5 12 . . TRBV5-6
TGTGCCAGCAGCCCGTCGGGACTACTATCCTACAATGAGCAGTTCTTC CASSPSGLLSYNEQFF TRBJ2-1 16 once TRBD2 TRBV13
TGTGCCATCAGTGTATCCGGGACTAGACACGTGGCGGGCTACGAGCAGTACTTC CAISVSGTRHVAGYEQYF TRBJ2-7 18 . TRBD2 TRBV10-3
TGTGCCAGCAGCGAACTAGCGGGAGGGACCGGGGAGCTGTTTTTT CASSELAGGTGELFF TRBJ2-2 15 . TRBD2 TRBV9
TGCGCCAGCAGCCAAGGTACAGGGTACGAAAAACTGTTTTTT CASSQGTGYEKLFF TRBJ1-4 14 . . TRBV4-3
TGTGCCAGCAGTTCGAGCTCCTACGAGCAGTACTTC CASSSSSYEQYF TRBJ2-7 12 few . TRBV7-9
TGCGCCAGCAGCATAGACCGGTTCTCTGGAAACACCATATATTTT CASSIDRFSGNTIYF TRBJ1-3 15 . . TRBV5-1
TGTGCCAGCAGCTTAGCCTCTGGGGCCAACGTCCTGACTTTC CASSLASGANVLTF TRBJ2-6 14 . . TRBV7-2
TGTGCCAGCAGTGTCTTGGGACAGGGTTCCTACGAGCAGTACTTC CASSVLGQGSYEQYF TRBJ2-7 15 . TRBD1 TRBV2